These 32 T cell receptor beta chains originate from one sample sequenced in a study of blood T cell repertoires in COVID-19. Profiling relied on immunoSEQ multiplex PCR, and the TCRdb table lists in-frame clones only, not all of them. The sample holds about 250,000 clones, approximately 83% seen once. The sequencing input was peripheral blood. These receptors originate from a man older than 75 with acute or convalescent COVID-19.

This chain links TRBV2 with TRBJ1-2; 8 positions match TRBD1. V lost 5 bases, J lost 0 bases, and 2 bases stayed unmatched. Germline values: CDR1 SNHLY, CDR2 FYNNEI. The CDR3 has 14 amino acids. The CDR3 sequence is CASSLQGANYGYTF. The CDR3 nucleotides are TGTGCCAGCAGTTTACAGGGGGCTAACTATGGCTACACCTTC.

The chain combines TRBV11-2 with TRBJ2-1, with 7 bases matching TRBD1. Looked up from germline, CDR1 is SGHAT and CDR2 is FQNNGV. J gave up 2 bases and V 1 base, and 2 bases lay outside the gene matches. The CDR3 is made up of 15 amino acids. CDR3: CASSLAQGAYNEQFF. DNA for the CDR3: TGTGCCAGCAGCTTAGCGCAGGGGGCCTACAATGAGCAGTTCTTC.

The rearrangement links TRBV11-2 to TRBJ2-1; 12 bases line up with TRBD1. The CDR3 contains 14 residues. Trimming cost V 4 bases and J 15 bases; bases outside gene matches: 10. Germline V gene lookup returns CDR1 SGHAT and CDR2 FQNNGV. This CDR3 is CASSSTGTGGSGFF. As DNA, the CDR3 is TGTGCCAGCAGCTCTACCGGGACAGGGGGCTCAGGGTTCTTC.

This clone has only a few counts. The chain joins TRBV7-6 to TRBJ2-1, with 12 bases matching TRBD1. Trimming at V came to 1 base and at J to 9 bases, leaving 7 bases not matched to a gene. This CDR3 has 16 amino acids. Germline V gene data show CDR1 as SGHVS and CDR2 as FNYEAQ. CDR3 in DNA: TGTGCCAGCAGCTTAGGCGTAGGGACAGGGGGCCCTGAGCAGTTCTTC. Its translation is CASSLGVGTGGPEQFF. Looking up the rest from reference TRBV7-6 and TRBJ2-1 gives the full variable domain: GAGVSQSPRYKVTKRGQDVALRCDPISGHVSLYWYRQALGQGPEFLTYFNYEAQQDKSGLPNDRFSAERPEGSISTLTIQRTEQRDSAMYRCASSLGVGTGGPEQFFGPGTRLTVL.

This clone has only a few counts. The chain links TRBV25-1 to TRBJ2-1; 7 bases map to TRBD2. Germline CDR1 is MGHDK and CDR2 is SYGVNS. This CDR3 contains 15 residues. After removal of 3 bases from V and 4 bases from J, the junction contained 6 bases not matched to a gene. The DNA for the CDR3 is TGTGCCAGCAGTGATCCCTCACTAGCGTACAATGAGCAGTTCTTC. Translating it yields CASSDPSLAYNEQFF.

V and J are TRBV3-1 (or the pseudogene TRBV3-2) and TRBJ1-1; the D gene is possibly TRBD1 (6 bases). The CDR3 spans 15 residues. The ends were cut back, 4 bases at V and 0 bases at J, with 12 bases in the middle. Germline CDR1 is LGHDT and CDR2 is YNNKEL (reference sequence). The CDR3 is CASSPTGPMNTEAFF. The CDR3 coding sequence is TGTGCCAGCAGCCCCACAGGGCCCATGAACACTGAAGCTTTCTTT.

The table lists this clone with a count of one. The chain links TRBV29-1 to TRBJ1-1; D perhaps matches TRBD1 (5 bases). Trimming left V 5 bases short and J 0 bases short, with 13 bases between. The CDR3 loop spans 14 amino acids. Germline CDR1 is SQVTM and CDR2 is ANQGSEA. In DNA form, the CDR3 reads TGCAGCGTTCATTTTGGACACTTGAACACTGAAGCTTTCTTT. This codes for CSVHFGHLNTEAFF.

The chain links TRBV7-9 to TRBJ2-7; tentative D call: TRBD2 (6 bases). This CDR3 has 15 residues. The V end lost 6 bases, the J end lost 6 bases, and 21 bases lay between the germline ends. CDR1 SEHNR and CDR2 FQNEAQ come from the germline V gene (reference sequence). As DNA, the CDR3 is TGTGCCAGCAGAATAGGAGGGAGAAGGTCCGGCGAGCAGTACTTC. Translation gives CASRIGGRRSGEQYF.

CDR3 bases: TGTGCCAGTAGTATAAAAACAGGGTGGGAAAGTGAGCAGTTCTTC. Amino acid sequence: CASSIKTGWESEQFF. The V call is TRBV19, the J call TRBJ2-1; D is possibly TRBD1 (6 bases). The CDR3 totals 15 residues. V was trimmed by 2 bases and J by 9 bases, leaving 17 bases between them. Germline-derived CDR1 and CDR2 are LNHDA and SQIVND (reference sequence).

This chain links TRBV5-1 with TRBJ2-1, with D uncertain. The CDR3 totals 17 residues. Germline loops: CDR1 SGHRS, CDR2 YFSETQ. V was clipped by 4 bases and J by 2 bases, with 19 bases between them. In nucleotides, the CDR3 is TGCGCCAGCAGCCCGCTTTCTAGGCAGCTTCCCTACAATGAGCAGTTCTTC. Encoded protein: CASSPLSRQLPYNEQFF.

V usage is TRBV24-1 and J usage is TRBJ1-1; possible D gene TRBD1, 5 bases. This CDR3 has 16 amino acids. V lost 9 bases to trimming and J lost 0 bases, with 19 bases between them. CDR1 is KGHDR and CDR2 is SFDVKD in the germline V gene. CDR3 bases: TGTGCCACCCACGAACGGACACCAGATATGAACACTGAAGCTTTCTTT. Residues: CATHERTPDMNTEAFF.

J is TRBJ1-2 and V is TRBV5-6, with 7 bases fitting TRBD1. Germline V gene sequence: CDR1 SGHDT, CDR2 YYEEEE. J gave up 0 bases and V 2 bases, and 7 bases lay outside the gene matches. This CDR3 is built from 16 residues. The CDR3 loop is CASSLTGARANYGYTF. CDR3 nucleotide sequence: TGTGCCAGCAGCTTAACAGGGGCCCGTGCTAACTATGGCTACACCTTC.

V usage is TRBV19 and J usage is TRBJ2-2; TRBD1 matches 9 bases. This CDR3 is 16 amino acids long. The trim removed 5 bases at V and 1 base at J, leaving 5 bases unmatched. Germline V lookup: CDR1 LNHDA, CDR2 SQIVND (reference sequence). The CDR3 DNA follows: TGTGCCAGTAGTTACAGGGGGCGAGGGAACACCGGGGAGCTGTTTTTT. It codes for CASSYRGRGNTGELFF.

The chain has TRBV18 and TRBJ1-1; tentative D call: TRBD1 (5 bases). Germline CDR1 and CDR2: KGHSH and LQKENI. CDR3 size: 14 residues. V shed 1 base and J shed 4 bases, with 10 bases lying between them. This chain's CDR3 is CASSPQGLGTEAFF. The DNA of the CDR3 is TGTGCCAGCTCACCACAGGGGCTGGGCACTGAAGCTTTCTTT.

This clone was seen a few times. The chain uses TRBV5-1 and TRBJ1-6, with D possibly being TRBD1 (5 bases). Per germline, CDR1 SGHRS and CDR2 YFSETQ. This CDR3 is built from 14 residues. The ends were cut back, 8 bases at V and 9 bases at J, with 18 bases in the middle. The CDR3 protein is CASMSTDNGSPLHF. The CDR3 region has the DNA TGCGCCAGTATGTCGACGGACAACGGTTCACCCCTCCACTTT. Looking up the rest from reference TRBV5-1 and TRBJ1-6 gives the full variable domain: KAGVTQTPRYLIKTRGQQVTLSCSPISGHRSVSWYQQTPGQGLQFLFEYFSETQRNKGNFPGRFSGRQFSNSRSEMNVSTLELGDSALYLCASMSTDNGSPLHFGNGTRLTVT.

As to this clone: The junction differs from germline at one of its ends, possibly a read error. The rearrangement joins TRBV2 to TRBJ1-2; D is unresolved. The CDR3 sequence is 12 residues long. Germline-derived CDR1 and CDR2 are SNHLY and FYNNEI. In DNA, the CDR3 is TGTGCCAGCGGTGAATTTATCTATGGCTACACCTTC. Amino acids: CASGEFIYGYTF. The complete variable domain, with remaining parts taken from reference TRBV2 and TRBJ1-2, reads EPEVTQTPSHQVTQMGQEVILRCVPISNHLYFYWYRQILGQKVEFLVSFYNNEISEKSEIFDDQFSVERPDGSNFTLKIRSTKLEDSAMYFCASGEFIYGYTFGSGTRLTVV.

This clone was counted a single time. The chain couples TRBV14 to TRBJ2-1, with TRBD1 identical over 9 bases. The CDR3 has 17 residues. Germline CDR1 SGHDN, CDR2 FVKESK. V lost 4 bases to trimming and J lost 7 bases; unmatched junction nucleotides: 14. CDR3 nucleotides: TGTGCCAGCAGCCTAGTTCCGGGACAGGGCTTTTTAAATGAGCAGTTCTTC. Translated, it gives CASSLVPGQGFLNEQFF.

The chain joins TRBV9 to TRBJ1-4, with D maybe TRBD1 (6 bases). From germline, CDR1 is SGDLS and CDR2 YYNGEE. The CDR3 has 14 residues. V dropped 4 bases and J dropped 8 bases, with 15 bases sitting between them. The DNA for the CDR3 is TGTGCCAGCAGCCCCCACAGGGTGGGAGAAAAACTGTTTTTT. Its protein product is CASSPHRVGEKLFF.

The V and J genes are TRBV10-3 and TRBJ1-6; 7 bases agree with TRBD1. After removal of 1 base from V and 7 bases from J, the junction contained 4 bases not matched to a gene. CDR3 size: 15 residues. Germline loops: CDR1 ENHRY, CDR2 SYGVKD. This chain's CDR3 is CAISELGRGNSPLHF. The CDR3 DNA is TGTGCCATCAGTGAGTTGGGCAGGGGGAATTCACCCCTCCACTTT.

This clone came up a few times. This chain uses TRBV12-3 or TRBV12-4 with TRBJ1-5; D is uncertain. The CDR3 covers 12 residues. V was shortened by 5 bases and J by 2 bases, with 4 bases between the two germline ends. CDR3 in amino acids: CASSLGNQPQHF. CDR3 DNA: TGTGCCAGCAGTCTTGGCAATCAGCCCCAGCATTTT.

The chain joins TRBV7-9 to TRBJ1-5; D call uncertain. The CDR3 extends over 14 amino acids. Germline V gene lookup returns CDR1 SEHNR and CDR2 FQNEAQ (reference sequence). Between the trimmed V and J ends, which lost 2 bases and 6 bases, there was a span of 11 bases. The CDR3 is CASSLRGAGQPQHF. CDR3 nucleotides: TGTGCCAGCAGCTTACGAGGAGCCGGTCAGCCCCAGCATTTT.

This clone has just one count. The genes are TRBV5-6 and TRBJ2-1; 10 bases line up with TRBD2. Trimming took 2 bases from V and 5 from J; bases not matched to a gene: 4. The V gene's germline CDR1 is SGHDT and CDR2 YYEEEE. This CDR3 is built from 15 residues. The CDR3 bases are TGTGCCAGCAGCTTTCGGACTAGCGGCCACAATGAGCAGTTCTTC. Translating it yields CASSFRTSGHNEQFF. Together with reference TRBV5-6 and TRBJ2-1, the CDR3 gives the full variable domain: DAGVTQSPTHLIKTRGQQVTLRCSPKSGHDTVSWYQQALGQGPQFIFQYYEEEERQRGNFPDRFSGHQFPNYSSELNVNALLLGDSALYLCASSFRTSGHNEQFFGPGTRLTVL.

This clone was seen more than once but under ten times. The rearrangement joins TRBV9 to TRBJ2-3; no reliable D call. Deletions cut 5 bases from V and 2 bases from J, with 9 bases between. The V gene's germline CDR1 is SGDLS and CDR2 YYNGEE. The CDR3 is made up of 13 amino acids. DNA for the CDR3: TGTGCCAGCAGTAGCAGTTACACAGATACGCAGTATTTT. This encodes CASSSSYTDTQYF.

The V and J genes are TRBV24-1 and TRBJ1-2, with a weak D call TRBD1 (5 bases). This CDR3 has 13 residues. The V gene's germline CDR1 is KGHDR and CDR2 SFDVKD. The V gene lost 4 bases and the J gene lost 7 bases, with 12 bases spanning the gap. The DNA for the CDR3 is TGTGCCACCAGTGAAAGGACATTCAGTGGCTACACCTTC. This sequence encodes CATSERTFSGYTF.

This clone was recorded a few times. This sequence joins TRBV5-4 and TRBJ2-7, with a possible D match to TRBD1 (6 bases). The length of the CDR3 is 13 residues. CDR1 SGHNT and CDR2 YYREEE come from the germline V gene (reference sequence). Between the trimmed V and J ends, which lost 0 bases and 4 bases, there was a span of 8 bases. The CDR3 DNA is TGTGCCAGCAGCTTGGACAGGGCTTACGAGCAGTACTTC. This translates into CASSLDRAYEQYF.

This chain joins TRBV7-9 and TRBJ1-5; perhaps TRBD1 as D (6 bases). V lost 0 bases, J lost 6 bases, and 12 bases lay in between. Looked up from germline, CDR1 is SEHNR and CDR2 is FQNEAQ (reference sequence). The CDR3 is made up of 15 amino acids. The CDR3 DNA is TGTGCCAGCAGCTTAGCATCAGGGGTTAGTCAGCCCCAGCATTTT. It encodes CASSLASGVSQPQHF.

V and J are TRBV18 and TRBJ1-3; 9 bases are shared with TRBD1. Germline loops: CDR1 KGHSH, CDR2 LQKENI. This CDR3 contains 15 residues. V lost 3 bases and J lost 3; bases outside the gene matches: 3. DNA of the CDR3: TGTGCCAGCTCACCCTGGACAGGGGATGGAAACACCATATATTTT. Translating gives CASSPWTGDGNTIYF.

The rearrangement links TRBV28 to TRBJ2-7, with D maybe TRBD2 (7 bases). The V and J ends lost 6 bases and 4 bases respectively, with 25 bases between them. The CDR3 sequence is 17 residues long. Germline V gene sequence: CDR1 MDHEN, CDR2 SYDVKM. The CDR3 DNA is TGTGCCAGCAGGTCTCCCCAGGGTGGAGGGGGAGGGTACGAGCAGTACTTC. Protein sequence: CASRSPQGGGGGYEQYF.

The chain carries TRBV10-3 and TRBJ2-4; 8 bases map to TRBD1. This CDR3 contains 15 residues. Germline assignment: CDR1 ENHRY and CDR2 SYGVKD. Trimming took 6 bases from V and 6 from J; bases not matched to a gene: 10. The CDR3 DNA is TGTGCCATCAGCGAGAAACAGGGGGTTGGAAACATTCAGTACTTC. This encodes CAISEKQGVGNIQYF.

CDR3 sequence (DNA): TGTGCCAGCAGCTTGAGGGGGGGACATGACACTGAAGCTTTCTTT. Translation: CASSLRGGHDTEAFF. The rearrangement links TRBV5-8 to TRBJ1-1; possible D gene TRBD1, 6 bases. The CDR3 has 15 residues. The germline V gene encodes CDR1 SGHTS and CDR2 YDEGEE. Trimming removed 1 base at V and 3 bases at J, with 13 bases between.

In this sample, this clone turned up many times. The CDR3 region has the DNA TGTGCCAGCAGCCAAGACTTCTGGCGGGAGGACCTAACCGAGCAGTACTTC. Translating it yields CASSQDFWREDLTEQYF. V is TRBV14 and J is TRBJ2-7; TRBD2 matches at 8 bases. CDR1 is SGHDN and CDR2 is FVKESK in the germline V gene. The CDR3 is 17 residues long. After removal of 0 bases from V and 6 bases from J, the junction contained 13 bases not matched to a gene.

The chain couples TRBV11-2 to TRBJ2-1; D gene unclear. V was cut by 0 bases and J by 0 bases, with 9 bases left in between. This CDR3 spans 16 amino acids. The germline CDR1 and CDR2 sequences are SGHAT and FQNNGV. CDR3 region: CASSLERRSSYNEQFF. CDR3 bases: TGTGCCAGCAGCTTAGAGCGAAGGAGCTCCTACAATGAGCAGTTCTTC.